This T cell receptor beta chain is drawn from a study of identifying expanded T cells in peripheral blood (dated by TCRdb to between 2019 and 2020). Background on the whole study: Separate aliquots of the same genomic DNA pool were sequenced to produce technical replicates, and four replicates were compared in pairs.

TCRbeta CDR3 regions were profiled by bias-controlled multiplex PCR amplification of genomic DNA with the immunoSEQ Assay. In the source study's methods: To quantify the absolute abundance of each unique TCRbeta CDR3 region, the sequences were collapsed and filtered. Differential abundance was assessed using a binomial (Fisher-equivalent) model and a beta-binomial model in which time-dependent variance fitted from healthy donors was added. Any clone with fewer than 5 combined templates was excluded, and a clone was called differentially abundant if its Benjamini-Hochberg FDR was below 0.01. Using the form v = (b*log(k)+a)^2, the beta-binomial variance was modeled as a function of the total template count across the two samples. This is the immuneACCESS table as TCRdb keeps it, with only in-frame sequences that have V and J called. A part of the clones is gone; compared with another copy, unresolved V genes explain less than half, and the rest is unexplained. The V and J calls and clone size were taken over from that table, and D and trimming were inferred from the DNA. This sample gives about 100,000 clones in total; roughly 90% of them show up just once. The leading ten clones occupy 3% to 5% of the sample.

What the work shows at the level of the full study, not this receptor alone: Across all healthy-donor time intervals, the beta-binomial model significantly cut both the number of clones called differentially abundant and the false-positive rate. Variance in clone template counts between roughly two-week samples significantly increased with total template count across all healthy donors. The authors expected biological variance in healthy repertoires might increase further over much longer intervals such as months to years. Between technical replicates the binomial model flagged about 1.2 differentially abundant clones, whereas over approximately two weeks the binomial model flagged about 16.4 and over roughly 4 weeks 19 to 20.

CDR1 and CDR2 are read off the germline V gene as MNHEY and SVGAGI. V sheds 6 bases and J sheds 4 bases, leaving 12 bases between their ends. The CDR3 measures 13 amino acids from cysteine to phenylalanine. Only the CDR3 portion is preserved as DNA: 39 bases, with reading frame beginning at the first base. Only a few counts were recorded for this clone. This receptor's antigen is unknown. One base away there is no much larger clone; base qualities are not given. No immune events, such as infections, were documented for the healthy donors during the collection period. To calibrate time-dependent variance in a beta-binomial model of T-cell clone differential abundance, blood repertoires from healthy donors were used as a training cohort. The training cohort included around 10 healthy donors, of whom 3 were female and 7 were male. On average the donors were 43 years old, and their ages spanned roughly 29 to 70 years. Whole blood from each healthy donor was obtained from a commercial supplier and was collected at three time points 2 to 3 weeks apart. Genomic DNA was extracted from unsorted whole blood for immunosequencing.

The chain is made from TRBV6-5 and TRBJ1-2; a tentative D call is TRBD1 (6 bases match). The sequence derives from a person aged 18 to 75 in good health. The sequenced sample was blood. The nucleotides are TGTGCCAGCAGACTCTCCAGGGGCTATGGCTACACCTTC. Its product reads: CASRLSRGYGYTF.